These 23 T cell receptor beta chains came from one sample sequenced in a study of T-cell memory formation after mild COVID-19. TCRdb reprocessed the 5' RACE reads via MiXCR and lists one record per CDR3 protein. The sample contains 40,000 to 55,000 distinct CDR3 sequences, around 12% of which appear only once. Sample: PBMCs or a T cell subset sorted from them (not recorded which). Receptors originate from a man aged 18 to 35 who had mild COVID-19 (a few samples of this study predate the infection). Cell type and time point are not known.

This clonotype came up a few times. This rearrangement joins TRBV23-1 to TRBJ2-7; D is undetermined. TRBV23-1 is filed as an ORF, its function uncertain. The CDR3 has 15 amino acids. Trimming stripped 0 bases from V and 5 bases from J, with 14 bases between. The DNA for the CDR3 is TGCGCCAGCAGTCAATCGTTCGGGCTCGTCCACGAGCAGTACGTC. Translating gives CASSQSFGLVHEQYV.

This clonotype was seen many times. The genes are TRBV2 and TRBJ2-2; possible D gene TRBD1, 5 bases. Germline CDR1 reads SNHLY; CDR2 reads FYNNEI. Deletions cut 5 bases from V and 0 bases from J, with 10 bases between. The CDR3 runs to 15 residues. CDR3 amino acids: CASSLTEANTGELFF. As DNA, the CDR3 is TGTGCCAGCAGTCTGACAGAAGCGAACACCGGGGAGCTGTTTTTT.

The chain is built from TRBV20-1 and TRBJ2-3, with 10 bases that match TRBD1. CDR3 length: 16 amino acids. With 2 bases clipped from V and 10 bases from J, the junction kept 15 bases outside the gene matches. Germline assignment: CDR1 DFQATT and CDR2 SNEGSKA (reference sequence). The CDR3 DNA reads TGCAGTGCTAGAAGCCCGACAGGGGGCGATGGTTTTCCGCAGTATTTT. It specifies CSARSPTGGDGFPQYF.

The rearrangement links TRBV20-1 to TRBJ2-4; maybe TRBD2 (6 bases). The CDR3 extends over 15 amino acids. V lost 0 bases to trimming and J lost 6 bases, with 15 bases between them. CDR1 is DFQATT and CDR2 is SNEGSKA in the germline V gene (reference sequence). CDR3 region: CSARDRLEGRNIQYF. In nucleotides, the CDR3 is TGCAGTGCTAGAGATAGGTTGGAGGGGCGAAACATTCAGTACTTC.

The genes are TRBV29-1 and TRBJ1-2; 10 bases align to TRBD1. Per germline, CDR1 SQVTM and CDR2 ANQGSEA. The length of the CDR3 is 13 residues. The J segment lost 9 bases and the V segment lost 4 bases, leaving 8 bases of the junction unmatched. The CDR3 protein is CSVVAGQGSRYTF. The CDR3 nucleotides read TGCAGCGTTGTCGCGGGACAGGGGTCGCGCTACACCTTC.

This clonotype was seen more than once but under ten times. The chain couples TRBV21-1 to TRBJ1-6. TRBV21-1 is tagged as a pseudogene. The CDR3 sequence is 13 residues long. In nucleotides, the CDR3 is TGTGCCAGCAGAACCGATTATAATTCACCCCTCCACTTT. Amino acid sequence: CASRTDYNSPLHF.

The V and J genes are TRBV6-2 or TRBV6-3 and TRBJ2-3; 8 bases line up with TRBD2. Germline CDR1 reads MNHEY; CDR2 reads SVGEGT. With V trimmed by 6 bases and J by 2 bases, 16 bases remained unmatched. The CDR3 is 18 amino acids. The CDR3 loop reads CASSPSRRGALFTDTQYF. In DNA form, the CDR3 reads TGTGCCAGCAGCCCCTCCCGGCGGGGGGCCCTCTTCACAGATACGCAGTATTTT.

A few counts support this clonotype. This chain links TRBV7-2 with TRBJ1-5; 8 bases fit TRBD1. This CDR3 is built from 16 residues. Germline CDR1 SGHTA, CDR2 FQGNSA. With 5 bases clipped from V and 5 bases from J, the junction kept 11 bases outside the gene matches. The CDR3 DNA reads TGTGCCAGCAGCGCTCGAACCGGGACAGGCGATCAGCCCCAGCATTTT. Encoded protein: CASSARTGTGDQPQHF.

Remarks on this clonotype: A much larger clone is a single base away; this may be a read error. In nucleotides, the CDR3 is TGTGCCAGCAGCTCGAATACAGGGGTACTCACAGATACGCAGAATTTT. It translates to CASSSNTGVLTDTQNF. J is TRBJ2-3 and V is TRBV7-3; 7 nucleotides line up with TRBD1. The CDR3 contains 16 residues. The V gene's germline CDR1 is SGHTA and CDR2 FQGTGA.

This clonotype was seen a few times. The V call is TRBV6-5, the J call TRBJ1-1; TRBD1 agrees at 8 bases. This CDR3 comprises 14 residues. Trimming at V came to 5 bases and at J to 10 bases, leaving 12 bases not matched to a gene. Germline V gene lookup returns CDR1 MNHEY and CDR2 SVGAGI. The CDR3 sequence is CASSHRGWKSLAFF. CDR3 DNA sequence: TGTGCCAGCAGTCACAGGGGGTGGAAGTCTCTAGCTTTCTTT.

This chain joins TRBV20-1 and TRBJ1-2, with D tentatively TRBD1 (5 bases). This CDR3 has 13 residues. CDR1 and CDR2 from the germline V gene are DFQATT and SNEGSKA (reference sequence). The V gene lost 7 bases and the J gene lost 2 bases, with 14 bases spanning the gap. For the CDR3, the DNA is TGCAGTGTTACCCAGGGTACCAACTATGGCTACACCTTC. Translation: CSVTQGTNYGYTF.

This clonotype was counted a few times. The chain recombines TRBV5-1 with TRBJ2-2; either TRBD1 or TRBD2 may supply D (6 bases each). The germline V gene encodes CDR1 SGHRS and CDR2 YFSETQ. V lost 3 bases and J 6 bases, leaving 18 bases between the germline ends. The CDR3 sequence is 16 residues long. CDR3 protein: CASSSGDTFSPGELFF. The CDR3 DNA reads as TGCGCCAGCAGCTCGGGGGACACCTTCTCCCCCGGGGAGCTGTTTTTT.

This clonotype was observed many times. V and J are TRBV7-2 and TRBJ1-1, with a weak D call TRBD1 (6 bases). Germline V lookup: CDR1 SGHTA, CDR2 FQGNSA. CDR3 length equals 13 residues. V dropped 5 bases and J dropped 7 bases, with 14 bases sitting between them. Here the CDR3 reads CASSRRDTFEAFF. CDR3 DNA sequence: TGTGCCAGCAGCCGACGGGACACCTTTGAAGCTTTCTTT.

This sequence joins TRBV4-3 and TRBJ2-3, with D tentatively TRBD1 or TRBD2 (5 bases each). Germline V CDR1 and CDR2: LGHNA, YSLEER. V was trimmed by 0 bases and J by 2 bases, leaving 9 bases between them. The CDR3 has 15 amino acids. The CDR3 DNA sequence: TGCGCCAGCAGCCAAGAGAGGGGACCCACAGATACGCAGTATTTT. The encoded protein is CASSQERGPTDTQYF.

The chain carries TRBV3-1 and TRBJ2-5; a possible D gene is TRBD1 (6 bases). Germline loops: CDR1 LGHDT, CDR2 YNNKEL (reference sequence). Trimming cost V 3 bases and J 4 bases, with 18 bases left between them. This CDR3 contains 16 residues. Here the CDR3 reads CASSQGPHRERETQYF. In DNA, the CDR3 is TGTGCCAGCAGCCAGGGCCCCCACAGGGAGCGAGAGACCCAGTACTTC.

The gene calls are TRBV7-2 and TRBJ2-3, with D unresolved. The CDR3 has 13 residues. V lost 4 bases and J lost 2, with 7 bases in between. Germline loops: CDR1 SGHTA, CDR2 FQGNSA. The CDR3 reads CASSSRFTDTQYF. DNA of the CDR3: TGTGCCAGCAGCTCCCGGTTCACAGATACGCAGTATTTT.

V is TRBV2 and J is TRBJ2-5, with D hard to call. CDR3 size: 13 residues. V was clipped by 3 bases and J by 4 bases, with 9 bases between them. Germline CDR1 SNHLY, CDR2 FYNNEI. The CDR3 loop is CASSDVAGETQYF. The CDR3 DNA follows: TGTGCCAGCAGTGACGTAGCCGGAGAGACCCAGTACTTC.

In its sample, this clonotype was seen a few times. J is TRBJ2-7 and V is TRBV7-2; 8 bases agree with TRBD2. CDR1 SGHTA and CDR2 FQGNSA come from the germline V gene. Losses at the gene ends were 5 bases for V and 2 bases for J; bases not matched to a gene: 14. The CDR3 is made up of 17 amino acids. In DNA form, the CDR3 reads TGTGCCAGCAGCACCCGGGGAAGCGGGGGACTAACCTACGAGCAGTACTTC. Translating it yields CASSTRGSGGLTYEQYF.

This clonotype was counted many times. The chain combines TRBV6-5 with TRBJ2-7; 9 bases agree with TRBD1. The CDR3 has 15 amino acids. Per the germline V gene, CDR1 is MNHEY and CDR2 is SVGAGI. Trimming cost V 5 bases and J 5 bases; bases outside gene matches: 10. The CDR3, as DNA: TGTGCCAGCAGTATTACCGGGACAGGGTTTAACGAGCAGTACTTC. Translation: CASSITGTGFNEQYF.

V gene TRBV6-5 combines with J gene TRBJ2-7, with 8 bases that match TRBD2. J gave up 0 bases and V 0 bases, and 16 bases lay outside the gene matches. Germline CDR1 MNHEY, CDR2 SVGAGI. The CDR3 has 20 amino acids. The CDR3 bases are TGTGCCAGCAGTTACTCGGGAGTTGGCGGGGGGTTCGATAGCTCCTACGAGCAGTACGTC. Encoded protein: CASSYSGVGGGFDSSYEQYV.

There are a few counts of this clonotype. The chain uses TRBV20-1 and TRBJ2-5, with unresolved D. V gave up 6 bases and J gave up 4 bases, with 6 bases separating them. The CDR3 sequence is 10 residues long. The germline gives CDR1 DFQATT, CDR2 SNEGSKA (reference sequence). CDR3 in amino acids: CSAYAETQYF. The CDR3 nucleotides read TGCAGTGCCTACGCAGAGACCCAGTACTTC.

The rearrangement uses TRBV7-6 and TRBJ2-6; no clear D. Germline CDR1 and CDR2: SGHVS and FNYEAQ. Trimming cost V 5 bases and J 0 bases, with 8 bases left between them. CDR3 length equals 15 residues. CDR3 nucleotide sequence: TGTGCCAGCAGCCTAAGCGTCTCTGGGGCCAACGTCCTGACTTTC. It is translated as CASSLSVSGANVLTF.

The chain joins TRBV30 to TRBJ2-5; tentatively, D is TRBD1 or TRBD2 (5 bases each). This CDR3 is built from 13 residues. Per the germline V gene, CDR1 is GTSNPN and CDR2 is SVGIG (reference sequence). Trimming cost V 3 bases and J 5 bases, with 13 bases left between them. The CDR3 reads CAWRQAWGETQYF. As DNA, the CDR3 is TGTGCCTGGAGACAGGCTTGGGGGGAGACCCAGTACTTC.